The next 16 T cell receptor beta chains were all read from a single sample in a study of CD8 T cells in Susac syndrome. The RNA, about 0.45 to 1 ug, was put through reverse transcription using random hexamers. Via MiXCR, TCRdb re-called the immunoSEQ multiplex PCR reads, giving one row per CDR3 protein. In the table there are about 190,000 distinct CDR3 sequences, roughly 94% of which are singletons. Material for sequencing was CD8+ T cells from PBMCs. The receptors stem from a human donor with Susac syndrome.

V gene TRBV3-1 combines with J gene TRBJ1-2; D might be TRBD1 (6 bases). Trimming cost V 1 base and J 4 bases, with 19 bases left between them. CDR1 and CDR2 from the germline V gene are LGHDT and YNNKEL (reference sequence). CDR3 length: 17 residues. This CDR3 is CASSQVFLRQERYGYTF. In nucleotides, the CDR3 is TGTGCCAGCAGCCAAGTCTTTCTGAGACAGGAACGCTATGGCTACACCTTC.

This sequence joins TRBV28 and TRBJ2-7; no clear D gene. The CDR3 extends over 13 amino acids. Germline CDR1 is MDHEN and CDR2 is SYDVKM. V was pared by 7 bases and J by 2 bases, with 12 bases between. As DNA, the CDR3 is TGTGCCAGCACCACCCCGAGTACCTACGAGCAGTACTTC. It is translated as CASTTPSTYEQYF.

This chain joins TRBV7-9 and TRBJ1-4; TRBD1 matches 9 bases. The CDR3 sequence is 15 residues long. V lost 3 bases, J lost 8 bases, and 7 bases stayed unmatched. The V gene's germline CDR1 is SEHNR and CDR2 FQNEAQ (reference sequence). The CDR3: CASSFLQGAGEKLFF. In nucleotides, the CDR3 is TGTGCCAGCAGCTTCCTACAGGGGGCAGGAGAAAAACTGTTTTTT.

The V gene is TRBV10-2, the J gene TRBJ2-7, with D perhaps TRBD2 (7 bases). Germline V gene lookup returns CDR1 WSHSY and CDR2 SAAADI. This CDR3 is 14 amino acids long. V lost 7 bases and J lost 2, with 15 bases in between. The CDR3: CASKEGGLTYEQYF. CDR3 sequence (DNA): TGCGCCAGCAAGGAGGGGGGGTTGACCTACGAGCAGTACTTC.

This clonotype was picked up one time. The V call is TRBV20-1, the J call TRBJ2-5, with D possibly being TRBD1 or TRBD2 (6 bases each). The length of the CDR3 is 14 residues. Germline V gives CDR1 DFQATT, CDR2 SNEGSKA (reference sequence). V was trimmed by 0 bases and J by 4 bases, leaving 12 bases between them. CDR3: CSARDFGGGETQYF. CDR3 in DNA: TGCAGTGCTAGAGATTTCGGGGGCGGAGAGACCCAGTACTTC.

This clonotype was counted only a few times. This chain uses TRBV4-2 with TRBJ2-2; either TRBD1 or TRBD2 may fit D (5 bases each). The germline CDR1 and CDR2 sequences are LGHNA and YNFKEQ. This CDR3 has 12 amino acids. V lost 4 bases to trimming and J lost 6 bases, with 6 bases between them. CDR3: CASSRGAGELFF. The CDR3 DNA sequence: TGTGCCAGCAGCCGAGGGGCCGGGGAGCTGTTTTTT.

The genes are TRBV27 and TRBJ1-5, with 9 bases identical to TRBD1. Trimming removed 8 bases from V and 5 bases from J; junction bases left unmatched: 7. Germline assignment: CDR1 MNHEY and CDR2 SMNVEV (reference sequence). The CDR3 is 14 residues long. In DNA, the CDR3 is TGTGCCAGCGGACCGGGACAGGGCCATCAGCCCCAGCATTTT. Encoded protein: CASGPGQGHQPQHF.

For the CDR3, the DNA is TGTGCCACCGGGCCGGGGGGTAACATTCAGTACTTC. It is translated as CATGPGGNIQYF. The genes are TRBV24-1 and TRBJ2-4; 7 bases line up with TRBD2. Germline V lookup: CDR1 KGHDR, CDR2 SFDVKD. V dropped 9 bases and J dropped 7; count of bases not matched to a gene: 5. The CDR3 has 12 amino acids.

The chain links TRBV12-3 or TRBV12-4 to TRBJ1-1; D call uncertain. The CDR3 runs to 13 residues. Trimming removed 6 bases at V and 1 base at J, with 9 bases between. CDR3 protein: CASRHGQNTEAFF. The CDR3 DNA sequence: TGTGCCAGCAGACACGGTCAGAACACTGAAGCTTTCTTT.

The CDR3: CATSRDSPSGGYNEQFF. For the CDR3, the DNA is TGTGCCACCAGCAGAGATAGCCCTAGCGGGGGCTACAATGAGCAGTTCTTC. This chain uses TRBV15 with TRBJ2-1, with 10 bases matching TRBD2. Trimming took 0 bases from V and 3 from J; bases not matched to a gene: 5. Germline V lookup: CDR1 LNHNV, CDR2 YYDKDF (reference sequence). CDR3 length equals 17 residues.

V usage is TRBV6-1 and J usage is TRBJ2-7; 11 bases align to TRBD2. The V segment lost 6 bases and the J segment 4 bases; nucleotides outside the gene matches: 17. The CDR3 covers 18 residues. Germline V gene sequence: CDR1 MNHNS, CDR2 SASEGT. The CDR3 coding sequence is TGTGCCAGCAGCGAACAAAAGAAAGCACTAGCGGGAGCGTACGAGCAGTACTTC. It translates to CASSEQKKALAGAYEQYF.

This chain uses TRBV2 with TRBJ2-5, with TRBD1 as a possible D gene (6 bases). The length of the CDR3 is 14 residues. Germline CDR1 and CDR2: SNHLY and FYNNEI. Trimming left V 3 bases short and J 5 bases short, with 13 bases between. The CDR3 protein is CASSEIQGQETQYF. As DNA, the CDR3 is TGTGCCAGCAGTGAGATCCAAGGACAGGAGACCCAGTACTTC.

V gene TRBV7-9 combines with J gene TRBJ1-5; D unclear. The CDR3 runs to 15 residues. Germline V gene data show CDR1 as SEHNR and CDR2 as FQNEAQ (reference sequence). Trimming shortened V by 5 bases and J by 4 bases, and 15 bases separated the two germline ends. CDR3 DNA sequence: TGTGCCAGCAGCACCGACCGGGAGCAGAATCAGCCCCAGCATTTT. It encodes CASSTDREQNQPQHF.

Comments on this clonotype: This may be a read error, as it is one base from a much larger clone. The chain combines TRBV21-1 with TRBJ2-7. TRBV21-1 is noted as a pseudogene. This CDR3 contains 11 residues. This CDR3 is CASTSTYEQYF. The CDR3 nucleotides read TGTGCCAGCACCTCGACCTACGAGCAGTACTTC.

The chain recombines TRBV29-1 with TRBJ1-1; the D is unclear. This CDR3 region has 13 residues. Per the germline V gene, CDR1 is SQVTM and CDR2 is ANQGSEA. Trimming left V 2 bases short and J 0 bases short, with 7 bases between. The CDR3 bases are TGCAGCGTTGAACCTAGGATGAACACTGAAGCTTTCTTT. Translation gives CSVEPRMNTEAFF.

The chain couples TRBV7-9 to TRBJ1-3; weak D call: TRBD1 (5 bases). Trimming took 5 bases from V and 3 from J, leaving 11 bases between them. The CDR3 runs to 14 residues. Germline CDR1 SEHNR, CDR2 FQNEAQ (reference sequence). The CDR3 coding sequence is TGTGCCAGCAGCCCACGGACACTTGGAAACACCATATATTTT. Amino acid sequence: CASSPRTLGNTIYF.